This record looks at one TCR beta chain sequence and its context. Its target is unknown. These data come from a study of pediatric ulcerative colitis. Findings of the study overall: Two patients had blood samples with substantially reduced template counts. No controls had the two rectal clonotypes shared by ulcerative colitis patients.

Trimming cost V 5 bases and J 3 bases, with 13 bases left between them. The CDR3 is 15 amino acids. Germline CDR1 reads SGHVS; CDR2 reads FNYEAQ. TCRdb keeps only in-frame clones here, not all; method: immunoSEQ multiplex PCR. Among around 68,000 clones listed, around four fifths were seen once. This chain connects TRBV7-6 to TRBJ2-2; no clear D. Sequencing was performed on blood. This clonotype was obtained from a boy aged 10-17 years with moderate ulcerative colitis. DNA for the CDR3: TGTGCCAGCAGCCCGTACGGACCTTACACCGGGGAGCTGTTTTTT. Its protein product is CASSPYGPYTGELFF. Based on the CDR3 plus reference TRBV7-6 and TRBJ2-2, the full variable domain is GAGVSQSPRYKVTKRGQDVALRCDPISGHVSLYWYRQALGQGPEFLTYFNYEAQQDKSGLPNDRFSAERPEGSISTLTIQRTEQRDSAMYRCASSPYGPYTGELFFGEGSRLTVL.